Listed below are T cell receptor beta chains from one sample, sequenced in a study of T cell responses to AZD1222 COVID-19 vaccine. Data came from immunoSEQ multiplex PCR; TCRdb stores just in-frame clones and leaves some out. The table records 150,000 to 200,000 clones, 85% to 90% of them present only once. The starting material was peripheral blood, obtained 28 days after the second dose of the MenACWY control vaccine. These receptor sequences come from an adult who received the MenACWY meningococcal vaccine as a control. Each CDR3 is given with its conserved first and last residue. The order of the fields is V gene, clone size, CDR3 length, D gene, J gene, CDR3 DNA, CDR3 protein. The D gene is left open where the match is weak. Clone size appears in some rows only: once, few, many, or a class for an expanded clone.

V: TRBV11-2
size: -
length: 16
D: -
J: TRBJ2-1
DNA: TGTGCCAGCAGCTTCTTACTAGTGAGCGCGATCAATGAGCAGTTCTTC
CDR3: CASSFLLVSAINEQFF

V: TRBV6-5
size: once
length: 13
D: -
J: TRBJ1-4
DNA: TGTGCCAGCAGGCGGGAAGGGCGAGAAAAACTGTTTTTT
CDR3: CASRREGREKLFF

V: TRBV27
size: -
length: 17
D: -
J: TRBJ1-5
DNA: TGTGCCAGCAGTTTACGAGGAGGGACTAAAAGCAATCAGCCCCAGCATTTT
CDR3: CASSLRGGTKSNQPQHF

V: TRBV6-1
size: -
length: 14
D: -
J: TRBJ1-5
DNA: TGTGCCAGCAGTGATCAGGCACTCAATCAGCCCCAGCATTTT
CDR3: CASSDQALNQPQHF

V: TRBV28
size: -
length: 14
D: TRBD2
J: TRBJ2-7
DNA: TGTGCCAGCATCCCGACTAGCAGGCACTACGAGCAGTACTTC
CDR3: CASIPTSRHYEQYF

V: TRBV28
size: -
length: 16
D: -
J: TRBJ1-5
DNA: TGTGCCAGCAGTACTAGACGGGGCTATAGCAATCAGCCCCAGCATTTT
CDR3: CASSTRRGYSNQPQHF

V: TRBV6-1
size: -
length: 15
D: TRBD1
J: TRBJ1-5
DNA: TGTGCCAGCAGGCCCGGGACAGGGGGTAATCAGCCCCAGCATTTT
CDR3: CASRPGTGGNQPQHF

V: TRBV28
size: few
length: 14
D: -
J: TRBJ1-2
DNA: TGTGCCAGCAGTTTAGGGCCGGTCCTCTATGGCTACACCTTC
CDR3: CASSLGPVLYGYTF

V: TRBV10-3
size: -
length: 16
D: -
J: TRBJ2-2
DNA: TGTGCCATCAGTGAGTCGGCCGTTCGAGGCACCGGGGAGCTGTTTTTT
CDR3: CAISESAVRGTGELFF

V: TRBV4-1
size: -
length: 13
D: -
J: TRBJ1-2
DNA: TGCGCCAGCAGCCAAGATCCCGCATATGGCTACACCTTC
CDR3: CASSQDPAYGYTF

V: TRBV5-1
size: -
length: 16
D: -
J: TRBJ2-6
DNA: TGCGCCAGCGGGGACGGTCTAGCCTCTGGGGCCAACGTCCTGACTTTC
CDR3: CASGDGLASGANVLTF

V: TRBV2
size: -
length: 18
D: TRBD1
J: TRBJ1-1
DNA: TGTGCCAGCAGGATCAGACCGGGACAGGGAAGGGAGGGCACTGAAGCTTTCTTT
CDR3: CASRIRPGQGREGTEAFF

V: TRBV9
size: -
length: 16
D: -
J: TRBJ2-1
DNA: TGTGCCAGCAGCGTAGCCCCTTCCCGCGGCAACAATGAGCAGTTCTTC
CDR3: CASSVAPSRGNNEQFF

V: TRBV12-3/TRBV12-4
size: -
length: 13
D: TRBD1
J: TRBJ1-4
DNA: TGTGCCAGCAGTTCCGGACAGGGCCCAAAACTGTTTTTT
CDR3: CASSSGQGPKLFF

V: TRBV27
size: -
length: 13
D: -
J: TRBJ2-2
DNA: TGTGCCAGCATCCAACAGGGAACCGGGGAGCTGTTTTTT
CDR3: CASIQQGTGELFF

V: TRBV19
size: -
length: 12
D: TRBD1
J: TRBJ1-1
DNA: TGTGCCAGTGGACAGGAGATTACTGAAGCTTTCTTT
CDR3: CASGQEITEAFF

V: TRBV5-1
size: few
length: 13
D: -
J: TRBJ1-2
DNA: TGCGCCAGCAGCACCAGAACAGGGATCGGCTACACCTTC
CDR3: CASSTRTGIGYTF

V: TRBV11-3
size: -
length: 14
D: -
J: TRBJ2-1
DNA: TGTGCCAGCAGCTTAGGCAGTTCCTACAATGAGCAGTTCTTC
CDR3: CASSLGSSYNEQFF

V: TRBV27
size: -
length: 15
D: -
J: TRBJ1-2
DNA: TGTGCCAGCACCCCCCTAGGAGGGGAGTTCTATGGCTACACCTTC
CDR3: CASTPLGGEFYGYTF

V: TRBV24-1
size: -
length: 17
D: TRBD2
J: TRBJ2-3
DNA: TGTGCCACCAGTGATTTGAGGGCTAGCGGGACCGGCGATACGCAGTATTTT
CDR3: CATSDLRASGTGDTQYF

V: TRBV19
size: -
length: 14
D: TRBD1
J: TRBJ1-2
DNA: TGTGCCAGTAAAGACAGGGTTAAAAACTATGGCTACACCTTC
CDR3: CASKDRVKNYGYTF

V: TRBV12-3/TRBV12-4
size: once
length: 13
D: TRBD1
J: TRBJ1-5
DNA: TGTGCCAGCATGGGACAGGGGACTCAGCCCCAGCATTTT
CDR3: CASMGQGTQPQHF

V: TRBV2
size: -
length: 15
D: -
J: TRBJ1-4
DNA: TGTGCCAGCAGTGAACGTCATGCAACTAATGAAAAACTGTTTTTT
CDR3: CASSERHATNEKLFF

V: TRBV28
size: -
length: 14
D: TRBD1
J: TRBJ1-1
DNA: TGTGCCAGCAGTTTATTGACAGGGAATGCCGAAGCTTTCTTT
CDR3: CASSLLTGNAEAFF

V: TRBV10-3
size: -
length: 11
D: -
J: TRBJ2-1
DNA: TGTGCCGCAGGTCTGCGGAATGAGCAGTTCTTC
CDR3: CAAGLRNEQFF

V: TRBV19
size: once
length: 13
D: -
J: TRBJ2-4
DNA: TGTGCCAGTCAACTGGGATCCGAAAACATTCAGTACTTC
CDR3: CASQLGSENIQYF

V: TRBV10-3
size: -
length: 18
D: -
J: TRBJ1-1
DNA: TGTGCCATCAGTGTTCTTTTCTCCGCGGCAGGGCCAGGGACTGAAGCTTTCTTT
CDR3: CAISVLFSAAGPGTEAFF

V: TRBV28
size: -
length: 15
D: -
J: TRBJ2-2
DNA: TGTGCCAGCAGTTTAATCAGGGTTAGCACCGGGGAGCTGTTTTTT
CDR3: CASSLIRVSTGELFF

V: TRBV6-5
size: -
length: 15
D: -
J: TRBJ1-6
DNA: TGTGCCAGCAGTTACGCGTTAAAGCTTAATTCACCCCTCCACTTT
CDR3: CASSYALKLNSPLHF

V: TRBV9
size: few
length: 14
D: TRBD1
J: TRBJ2-7
DNA: TGTGCCAGCAGCGTAAGACAGGGTGTGCACGAGCAGTACTTC
CDR3: CASSVRQGVHEQYF

V: TRBV9
size: -
length: 15
D: TRBD1
J: TRBJ2-5
DNA: TGTGCCAGCAGCGGATCCGGGACAGGGGAAGAGACCCAGTACTTC
CDR3: CASSGSGTGEETQYF